Each of the 26 T cell receptor beta chains below was sequenced from the same sample in a study of T cell responses to AZD1222 COVID-19 vaccine. TCRdb's table, derived via immunoSEQ multiplex PCR, lists solely in-frame clones and lacks some. The repertoire holds over 75,000 clones, with approximately 85% as singletons. The source material was peripheral blood, sampled 28 days after the second AZD1222 dose. The receptors come from an adult who received the AZD1222 COVID-19 vaccine.

The gene calls are TRBV4-3 and TRBJ1-4; 7 bases map to TRBD1. Germline CDR1 reads LGHNA; CDR2 reads YSLEER. The CDR3 loop spans 15 amino acids. The ends lost 3 bases at V and 2 bases at J; junction bases unmatched: 3. The CDR3 DNA is TGCGCCAGCAGCCAGCAGACAGGGACTAATGAAAAACTGTTTTTT. It codes for CASSQQTGTNEKLFF.

This rearrangement joins TRBV5-6 to TRBJ2-3, with D perhaps being TRBD1 or TRBD2 (5 bases each). Germline loops: CDR1 SGHDT, CDR2 YYEEEE. The CDR3 covers 16 residues. The V end was cut by 2 bases, the J end by 4 bases, with 17 bases between. This chain's CDR3 is CASSFPGPGFPDTQYF. In nucleotides, the CDR3 is TGTGCCAGCAGCTTTCCGGGACCAGGTTTTCCAGATACGCAGTATTTT.

This clone was seen more than once but under ten times. The chain carries TRBV7-2 and TRBJ2-7; TRBD2 matches 7 bases. This CDR3 region has 13 residues. The germline gives CDR1 SGHTA, CDR2 FQGNSA. The V segment lost 5 bases and the J segment 7 bases; nucleotides outside the gene matches: 8. CDR3 bases: TGTGCCAGCAGCAGGGAGGGGTTCGGGGAGCAGTACTTC. This encodes CASSREGFGEQYF.

The chain links TRBV7-9 to TRBJ2-7, with 9 bases matching TRBD1. Germline V gives CDR1 SEHNR, CDR2 FQNEAQ (reference sequence). V gave up 3 bases and J gave up 4 bases; unmatched junction bases: 10. The CDR3 sequence is 16 residues long. As DNA, the CDR3 is TGTGCCAGCAGCTTGTCTTCGGGACAGGGCTTGTACGAGCAGTACTTC. Its protein is CASSLSSGQGLYEQYF.

V gene TRBV27 combines with J gene TRBJ1-4; 9 bases fit TRBD1. The CDR3 is 20 amino acids. The J segment lost 0 bases and the V segment lost 3 bases, leaving 14 bases of the junction unmatched. CDR1 and CDR2 from the germline V gene are MNHEY and SMNVEV (reference sequence). The CDR3 here is CASSFGQGNPGTSTNEKLFF. The CDR3 DNA is TGTGCCAGCAGTTTTGGACAGGGGAACCCAGGGACCTCAACTAATGAAAAACTGTTTTTT.

This chain links TRBV4-3 with TRBJ2-5; D is possibly TRBD1 or TRBD2 (5 bases each). V was shortened by 0 bases and J by 3 bases, with 11 bases between the two germline ends. Germline V gene data show CDR1 as LGHNA and CDR2 as YSLEER. CDR3 length: 15 amino acids. DNA of the CDR3: TGCGCCAGCAGCCAAGATGGGACCGTCGAAGAGACCCAGTACTTC. Translating gives CASSQDGTVEETQYF.

The chain carries TRBV4-1 and TRBJ2-7; D gene ambiguous. There are 13 residues in the CDR3. V was shortened by 0 bases and J by 3 bases, with 6 bases between the two germline ends. The germline gives CDR1 MGHRA, CDR2 YSYEKL. The DNA for the CDR3 is TGCGCCAGCAGCCAAGAACTGATCTACGAGCAGTACTTC. Translating gives CASSQELIYEQYF.

CDR3 coding DNA: TGTGCCAGCTCAACCAACAGGGTGTCCTACGAGCAGTACTTC. This codes for CASSTNRVSYEQYF. This chain links TRBV18 with TRBJ2-7, with TRBD1 as a possible D gene (6 bases). The CDR3 covers 14 residues. V was cut by 5 bases and J by 1 base, with 12 bases left in between. Looked up from germline, CDR1 is KGHSH and CDR2 is LQKENI.

The J gene is TRBJ1-1, the V gene TRBV7-9, with a tentative D call TRBD1 (6 bases). Trimming took 0 bases from V and 3 from J, leaving 11 bases between them. The CDR3 runs to 15 residues. CDR1 SEHNR and CDR2 FQNEAQ come from the germline V gene (reference sequence). CDR3 residues: CASSLAVGGDTEAFF. CDR3 DNA: TGTGCCAGCAGCTTAGCGGTAGGGGGGGACACTGAAGCTTTCTTT.

V and J are TRBV27 and TRBJ2-3; 9 nucleotides align to TRBD1. This CDR3 is 16 amino acids long. CDR1 is MNHEY, CDR2 SMNVEV, per germline (reference sequence). Trimming at V came to 3 bases and at J to 5 bases, leaving 9 bases not matched to a gene. CDR3 protein: CASSLGQGGLGDTQYF. The CDR3, as DNA: TGTGCCAGCAGTTTGGGACAGGGAGGGCTGGGAGATACGCAGTATTTT.

The V gene is TRBV6-5, the J gene TRBJ1-4, with TRBD1 matching over 12 bases. This CDR3 is built from 16 residues. Trimming removed 0 bases from V and 8 bases from J; junction bases left unmatched: 4. The germline V gene encodes CDR1 MNHEY and CDR2 SVGAGI. The CDR3 is CASSYSLGTGGEKLFF. The DNA of the CDR3 is TGTGCCAGCAGTTACTCTCTCGGGACAGGGGGCGAAAAACTGTTTTTT.

The V and J genes are TRBV30 and TRBJ1-4, with unresolved D. The length of the CDR3 is 13 residues. The germline V and J ends were trimmed by 0 bases and 10 bases, with 12 bases remaining between them. Germline CDR1 GTSNPN, CDR2 SVGIG (reference sequence). The CDR3 nucleotides are TGTGCCTGGAGTGTACCCGCAGAGGGAAAACTGTTTTTT. Its protein product is CAWSVPAEGKLFF.

This chain's CDR3 is CASSAGGWDLEAFF. In DNA, the CDR3 is TGTGCCAGCAGCGCTGGGGGATGGGACTTAGAAGCTTTCTTT. V usage is TRBV9 and J usage is TRBJ1-1; the D gene is possibly TRBD1 (5 bases). The CDR3 length is 14 residues. Germline V gene data show CDR1 as SGDLS and CDR2 as YYNGEE. V lost 3 bases to trimming and J lost 8 bases, with 17 bases between them.

V gene TRBV30 combines with J gene TRBJ1-2; 10 bases align to TRBD1. The CDR3 covers 13 residues. V dropped 3 bases and J dropped 7; count of bases not matched to a gene: 5. CDR1 and CDR2 from the germline V gene are GTSNPN and SVGIG (reference sequence). The CDR3 DNA is TGTGCCTGGAGAGGGACAGGGGACGGTGGCTACACCTTC. This sequence encodes CAWRGTGDGGYTF. Full variable domain (remainder filled in from reference TRBV30 and TRBJ1-2): SQTIHQWPATLVQPVGSPLSLECTVEGTSNPNLYWYRQAAGRGLQLLFYSVGIGQISSEVPQNLSASRPQDRQFILSSKKLLLSDSGFYLCAWRGTGDGGYTFGSGTRLTVV.

The chain carries TRBV18 and TRBJ1-2; TRBD1 matches 8 bases. The ends lost 2 bases at V and 4 bases at J; junction bases unmatched: 9. This CDR3 region has 16 residues. Germline-derived CDR1 and CDR2 are KGHSH and LQKENI. Here the CDR3 DNA reads TGTGCCAGCTCACCAAGGGGACAGGTAGAAAGCTATGGCTACACCTTC. It codes for CASSPRGQVESYGYTF.

The V and J genes are TRBV27 and TRBJ1-5, with D hard to call. Germline assignment: CDR1 MNHEY and CDR2 SMNVEV (reference sequence). The CDR3 is 14 amino acids. Deletions cut 7 bases from V and 1 base from J, with 11 bases between. This chain's CDR3 is CASNLRRSNQPQHF. Here the CDR3 DNA reads TGTGCCAGCAACCTTAGGAGGAGCAATCAGCCCCAGCATTTT.

The V and J genes are TRBV10-3 and TRBJ1-5; 7 bases match TRBD1. This CDR3 spans 14 amino acids. V was clipped by 6 bases and J by 3 bases; unmatched bases: 5. The germline gives CDR1 ENHRY, CDR2 SYGVKD. The chain's CDR3 is CAISLGQDNQPQHF. CDR3 coding DNA: TGTGCCATCAGCCTTGGACAGGACAATCAGCCCCAGCATTTT.

V gene TRBV19 combines with J gene TRBJ2-1, with 9 bases aligning to TRBD2. Germline trimming cut 0 bases from V and 3 bases from J; bases unmatched to any gene: 3. The CDR3 runs to 16 residues. In germline, CDR1 is LNHDA, CDR2 SQIVND (reference sequence). The CDR3 loop is CASSIDAGGIYNEQFF. CDR3 nucleotides: TGTGCCAGTAGTATAGATGCGGGAGGGATCTACAATGAGCAGTTCTTC.

The V gene is TRBV28, the J gene TRBJ2-3; perhaps TRBD2 as D (6 bases). The length of the CDR3 is 14 residues. V shed 6 bases and J shed 7 bases, with 17 bases lying between them. Per germline, CDR1 MDHEN and CDR2 SYDVKM. CDR3 bases: TGTGCCAGCAGGCCCGGGACTGCGGGGAATACGCAGTATTTT. Amino acids: CASRPGTAGNTQYF.

The chain links TRBV7-2 to TRBJ2-3, with 8 positions matching TRBD2. Germline CDR1 SGHTA, CDR2 FQGNSA. The CDR3 sequence is 15 residues long. J was trimmed by 4 bases and V by 2 bases; bases with no gene match: 5. CDR3 coding DNA: TGTGCCAGCAGCTTAACGGGGGGGCCCCCAGATACGCAGTATTTT. Amino acid sequence: CASSLTGGPPDTQYF.

V is TRBV19 and J is TRBJ2-2; 12 nucleotides align to TRBD2. The trim removed 3 bases at V and 5 bases at J, leaving 10 bases unmatched. Germline CDR1 LNHDA, CDR2 SQIVND (reference sequence). This CDR3 is built from 18 residues. CDR3 DNA: TGTGCCAGTAGTATTGAGCTAGCGGGAGGGCCGGGGACCGGGGAGCTGTTTTTT. It encodes CASSIELAGGPGTGELFF.

The rearrangement joins TRBV9 to TRBJ1-4; a possible D gene is TRBD1 (6 bases). V shed 0 bases and J shed 8 bases, with 11 bases lying between them. The CDR3 is made up of 14 amino acids. CDR1 is SGDLS, CDR2 YYNGEE, per germline. The CDR3 loop reads CASSVDLQGEKLFF. The DNA for the CDR3 is TGTGCCAGCAGCGTAGATCTACAGGGAGAAAAACTGTTTTTT.

The gene calls are TRBV28 and TRBJ1-5, with D perhaps matching TRBD1 (5 bases). Germline V gene lookup returns CDR1 MDHEN and CDR2 SYDVKM. V was clipped by 6 bases and J by 6 bases, with 18 bases between them. This CDR3 has 15 residues. CDR3 in amino acids: CASRSPGFTGQPQHF. CDR3 coding DNA: TGTGCCAGCAGATCCCCAGGGTTTACTGGTCAGCCCCAGCATTTT.

The V call is TRBV30, the J call TRBJ1-5; 8 bases match TRBD1. This CDR3 region has 15 residues. The trim removed 3 bases at V and 3 bases at J, leaving 7 bases unmatched. CDR1 and CDR2 (germline): GTSNPN, SVGIG (reference sequence). This CDR3 reads CAWRNPRGLNQPQHF. Here the CDR3 DNA reads TGTGCCTGGAGGAACCCCAGGGGGCTCAATCAGCCCCAGCATTTT.

J is TRBJ1-2 and V is TRBV7-9; perhaps TRBD1 as D (6 bases). Germline CDR1 SEHNR, CDR2 FQNEAQ (reference sequence). Trimming left V 8 bases short and J 5 bases short, with 15 bases between. There are 13 residues in the CDR3. CDR3 DNA sequence: TGTGCCAGCGTCCCCGGGGGCGGATATGGCTACACCTTC. This encodes CASVPGGGYGYTF.

The V call is TRBV18, the J call TRBJ1-1; 8 bases are shared with TRBD1. The V gene end was trimmed by 4 bases and the J gene end by 1 base; junction bases not matched to a gene: 11. The germline CDR1 and CDR2 sequences are KGHSH and LQKENI. This CDR3 comprises 17 residues. DNA for the CDR3: TGTGCCAGCTCACGAGGGGCAGGGGGCGCCGGGAACACTGAAGCTTTCTTT. It specifies CASSRGAGGAGNTEAFF.